This T cell receptor beta chain comes out of a study of PD-L1 blockade in urothelial cancer. Study-wide results and caveats: When measured at 3 weeks, tumor-associated blood clones expanded more in durable-benefit patients.

Time point given: pretreatment peripheral blood. The repertoire was sequenced with immunoSEQ multiplex PCR; TCRdb's copy has only in-frame clones and lacks some. The sample yields 130,000 or so clones, approximately 84% seen once. CDR1 ENHRY and CDR2 SYGVKD come from the germline V gene. J gave up 10 bases and V 5 bases, and 4 bases lay outside the gene matches. The CDR3 totals 14 residues. Concerning this clone: Its antigen is unidentified.

The V and J genes are TRBV10-3 and TRBJ2-1; 14 bases match TRBD2. This specimen was PBMCs, taken around atezolizumab (anti-PD-L1) treatment. This sequence originates from a man over 45 with urothelial cancer. The CDR3 here is CAISSGLAGVEQFF. The DNA for the CDR3 is TGTGCCATCAGTTCGGGACTAGCGGGAGTAGAGCAGTTCTTC.